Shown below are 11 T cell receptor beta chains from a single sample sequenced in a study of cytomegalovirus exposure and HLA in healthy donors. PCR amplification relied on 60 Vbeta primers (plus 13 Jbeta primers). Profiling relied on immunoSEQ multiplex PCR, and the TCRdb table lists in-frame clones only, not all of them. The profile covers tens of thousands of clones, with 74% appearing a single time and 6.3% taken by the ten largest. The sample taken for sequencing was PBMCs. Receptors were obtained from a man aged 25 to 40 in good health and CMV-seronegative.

CDR3 loop: CASSLVAGGHGETQYF. In DNA, the CDR3 is TGTGCCAGCAGCTTAGTAGCGGGGGGCCACGGAGAGACCCAGTACTTC. The chain combines TRBV11-2 with TRBJ2-5, with 10 bases lining up with TRBD2. Germline CDR1 reads SGHAT; CDR2 reads FQNNGV. V was pared by 1 base and J by 4 bases, with 6 bases of the junction left unmatched. This CDR3 contains 16 residues.

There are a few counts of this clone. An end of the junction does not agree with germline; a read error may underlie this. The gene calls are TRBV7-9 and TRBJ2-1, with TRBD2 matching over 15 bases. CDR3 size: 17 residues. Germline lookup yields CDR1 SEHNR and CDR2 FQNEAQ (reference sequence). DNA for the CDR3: TGTTCCAGCAGCTCAGGAGGACTAGCGGGGGGGTACTATGAGCAGTTCTTC. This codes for CSSSSGGLAGGYYEQFF.

CDR3 DNA sequence: TGTGCCAGCAGTTATCTGGCGGGAGGGCCTCCCCATACGCAGTATTTT. This translates into CASSYLAGGPPHTQYF. This sequence joins TRBV6-5 and TRBJ2-3, with 9 bases identical to TRBD2. V was clipped by 3 bases and J by 7 bases; unmatched bases: 11. Germline V CDR1 and CDR2: MNHEY, SVGAGI. The CDR3 contains 16 residues.

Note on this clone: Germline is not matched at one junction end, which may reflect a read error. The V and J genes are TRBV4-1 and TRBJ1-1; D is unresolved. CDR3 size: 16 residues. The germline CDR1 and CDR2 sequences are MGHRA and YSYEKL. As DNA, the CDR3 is TGTGCCAGCAGCCCGGAAGCGGCAGGTTTTAACACTGAAGCTTTCTTT. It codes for CASSPEAAGFNTEAFF.

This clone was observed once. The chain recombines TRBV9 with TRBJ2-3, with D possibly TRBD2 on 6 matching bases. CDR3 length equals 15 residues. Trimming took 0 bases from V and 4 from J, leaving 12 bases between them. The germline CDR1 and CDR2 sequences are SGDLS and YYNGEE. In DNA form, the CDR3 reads TGTGCCAGCAGCGTAGGTGGTGGGGGGTCAGATACGCAGTATTTT. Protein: CASSVGGGGSDTQYF.

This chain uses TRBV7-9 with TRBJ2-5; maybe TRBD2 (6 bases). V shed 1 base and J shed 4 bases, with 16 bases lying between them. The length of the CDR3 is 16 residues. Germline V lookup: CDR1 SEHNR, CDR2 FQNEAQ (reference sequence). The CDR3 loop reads CASSLGGTQEGETQYF. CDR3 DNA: TGTGCCAGCAGCTTAGGGGGGACCCAGGAGGGAGAGACCCAGTACTTC.

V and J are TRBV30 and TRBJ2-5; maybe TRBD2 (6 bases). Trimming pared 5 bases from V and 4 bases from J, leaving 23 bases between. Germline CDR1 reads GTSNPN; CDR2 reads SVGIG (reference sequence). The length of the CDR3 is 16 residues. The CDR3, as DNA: TGTGCCTGGGGGGAGGTAGGCCTAGTACCAGGAGAGACCCAGTACTTC. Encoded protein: CAWGEVGLVPGETQYF.

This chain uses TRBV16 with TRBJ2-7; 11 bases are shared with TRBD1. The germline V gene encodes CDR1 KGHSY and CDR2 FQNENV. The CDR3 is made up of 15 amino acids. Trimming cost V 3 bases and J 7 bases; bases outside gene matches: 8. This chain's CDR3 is CASSHSRGTGGEQYF. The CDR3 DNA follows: TGTGCCAGCAGCCACTCTCGCGGGACAGGGGGTGAGCAGTACTTC.

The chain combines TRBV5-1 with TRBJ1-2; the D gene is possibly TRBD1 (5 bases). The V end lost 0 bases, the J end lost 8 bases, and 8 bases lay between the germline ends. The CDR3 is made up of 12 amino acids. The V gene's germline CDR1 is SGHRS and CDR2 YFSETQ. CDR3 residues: CASSLGAGGYTF. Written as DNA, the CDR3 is TGCGCCAGCAGCTTGGGGGCAGGGGGCTACACCTTC.

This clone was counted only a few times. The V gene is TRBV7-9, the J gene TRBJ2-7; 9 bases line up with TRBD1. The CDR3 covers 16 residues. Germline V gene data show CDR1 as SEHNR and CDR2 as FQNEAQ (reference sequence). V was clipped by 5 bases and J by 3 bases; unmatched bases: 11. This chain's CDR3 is CASSLWGQGVSYEQYF. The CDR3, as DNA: TGTGCCAGCAGCCTGTGGGGACAGGGTGTTAGCTACGAGCAGTACTTC.

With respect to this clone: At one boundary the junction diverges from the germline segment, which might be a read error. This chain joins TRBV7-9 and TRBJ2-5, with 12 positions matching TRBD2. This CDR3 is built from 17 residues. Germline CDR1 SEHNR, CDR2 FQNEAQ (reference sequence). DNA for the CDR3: TGTTCCAGCAGCTTAGATGGACTAGCGGGAACCCAAGAGACCCAGTACTTC. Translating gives CSSSLDGLAGTQETQYF. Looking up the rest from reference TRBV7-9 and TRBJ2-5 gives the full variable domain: DTGVSQNPRHKITKRGQNVTFRCDPISEHNRLYWYRQTLGQGPEFLTYFQNEAQLEKSRLLSDRFSAERPKGSFSTLEIQRTEQGDSAMYLCSSSLDGLAGTQETQYFGPGTRLLVL.